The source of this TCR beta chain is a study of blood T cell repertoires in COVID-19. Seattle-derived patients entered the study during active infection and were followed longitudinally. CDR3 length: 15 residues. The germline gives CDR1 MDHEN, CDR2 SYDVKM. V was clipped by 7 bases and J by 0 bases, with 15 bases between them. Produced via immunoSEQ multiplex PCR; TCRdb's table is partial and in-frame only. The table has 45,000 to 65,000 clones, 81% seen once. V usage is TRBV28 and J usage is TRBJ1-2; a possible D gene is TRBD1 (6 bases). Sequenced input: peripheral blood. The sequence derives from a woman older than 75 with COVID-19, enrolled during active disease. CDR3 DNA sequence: TGTGCCAGCAAGGACGACAGGAAAGCTAACTATGGCTACACCTTC. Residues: CASKDDRKANYGYTF.